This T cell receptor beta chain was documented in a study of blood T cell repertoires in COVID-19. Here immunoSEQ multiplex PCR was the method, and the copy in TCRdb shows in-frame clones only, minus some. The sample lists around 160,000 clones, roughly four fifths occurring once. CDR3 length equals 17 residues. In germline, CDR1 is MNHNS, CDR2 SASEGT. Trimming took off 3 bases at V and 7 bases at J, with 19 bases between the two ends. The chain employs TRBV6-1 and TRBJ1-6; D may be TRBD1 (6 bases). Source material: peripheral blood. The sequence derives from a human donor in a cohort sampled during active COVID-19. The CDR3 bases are TGTGCCAGCAGTGAGAAAGTCGCAGGGGTTATGAATTCACCCCTCCACTTT. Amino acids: CASSEKVAGVMNSPLHF.